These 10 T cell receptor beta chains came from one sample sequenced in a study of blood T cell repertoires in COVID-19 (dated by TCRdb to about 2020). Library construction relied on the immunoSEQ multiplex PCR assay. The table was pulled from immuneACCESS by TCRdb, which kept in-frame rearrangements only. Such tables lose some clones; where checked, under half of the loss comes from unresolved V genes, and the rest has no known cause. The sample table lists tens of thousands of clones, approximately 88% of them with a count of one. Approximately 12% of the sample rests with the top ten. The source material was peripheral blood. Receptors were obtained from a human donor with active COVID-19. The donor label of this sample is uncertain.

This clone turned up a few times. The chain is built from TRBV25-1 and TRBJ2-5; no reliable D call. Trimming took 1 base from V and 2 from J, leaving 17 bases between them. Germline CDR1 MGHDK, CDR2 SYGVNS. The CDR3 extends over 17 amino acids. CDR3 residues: CASSEFIGSDTQETQYF. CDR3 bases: TGTGCCAGCAGTGAATTTATCGGTTCCGATACGCAAGAGACCCAGTACTTC.

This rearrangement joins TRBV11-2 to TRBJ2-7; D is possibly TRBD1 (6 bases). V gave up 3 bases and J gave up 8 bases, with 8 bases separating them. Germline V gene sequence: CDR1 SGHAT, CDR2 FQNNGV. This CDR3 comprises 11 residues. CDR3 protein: CASSFGTKQYF. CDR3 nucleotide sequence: TGTGCCAGCAGCTTCGGGACAAAGCAGTACTTC.

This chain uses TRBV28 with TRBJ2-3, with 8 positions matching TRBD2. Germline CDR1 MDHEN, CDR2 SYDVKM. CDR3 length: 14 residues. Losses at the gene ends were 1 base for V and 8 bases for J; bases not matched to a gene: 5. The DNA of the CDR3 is TGTGCCAGCAGTTTATTGAGCGGGAGCGGTACGCAGTATTTT. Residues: CASSLLSGSGTQYF.

CDR3 nucleotide sequence: TGTGCCAGCAGCCTAGCGGGAGATACGCAGTATTTT. Protein product: CASSLAGDTQYF. This chain connects TRBV9 to TRBJ2-3; 8 bases are shared with TRBD2. Trimming cost V 4 bases and J 5 bases; bases outside gene matches: 0. Germline loops: CDR1 SGDLS, CDR2 YYNGEE. The CDR3 length is 12 residues.

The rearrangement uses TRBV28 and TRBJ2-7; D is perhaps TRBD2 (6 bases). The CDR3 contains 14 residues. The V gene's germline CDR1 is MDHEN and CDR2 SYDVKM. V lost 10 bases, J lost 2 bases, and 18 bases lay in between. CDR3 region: CAIQRYTGAYEQYF. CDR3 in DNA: TGTGCCATCCAAAGGTATACGGGGGCCTACGAGCAGTACTTC.

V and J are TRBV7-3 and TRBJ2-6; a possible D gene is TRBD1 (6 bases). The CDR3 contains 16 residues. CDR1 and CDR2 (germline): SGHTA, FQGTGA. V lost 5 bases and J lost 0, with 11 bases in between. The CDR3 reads CASSTDSYSGANVLTF. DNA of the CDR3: TGTGCCAGCAGCACGGACAGCTACTCTGGGGCCAACGTCCTGACTTTC.

CDR3 residues: CASSVAEGGEAFF. The CDR3 nucleotides are TGTGCCAGCAGCGTAGCGGAGGGTGGTGAAGCTTTCTTT. This rearrangement joins TRBV9 to TRBJ1-1; D is unclear. Germline V gene lookup returns CDR1 SGDLS and CDR2 YYNGEE. V lost 0 bases, J lost 7 bases, and 10 bases lay in between. The CDR3 has 13 residues.

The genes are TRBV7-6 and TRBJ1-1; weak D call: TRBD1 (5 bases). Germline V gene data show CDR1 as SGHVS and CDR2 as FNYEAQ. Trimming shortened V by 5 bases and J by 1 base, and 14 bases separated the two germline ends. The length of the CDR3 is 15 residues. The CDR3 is CASSPRTTTNTEAFF. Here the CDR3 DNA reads TGTGCCAGCAGCCCCCGGACAACTACGAACACTGAAGCTTTCTTT.

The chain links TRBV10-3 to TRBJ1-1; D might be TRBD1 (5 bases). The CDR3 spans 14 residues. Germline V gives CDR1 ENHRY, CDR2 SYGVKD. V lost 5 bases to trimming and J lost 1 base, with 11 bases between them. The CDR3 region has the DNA TGTGCCATCAGTCTCGGGGGACCGAACACTGAAGCTTTCTTT. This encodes CAISLGGPNTEAFF.

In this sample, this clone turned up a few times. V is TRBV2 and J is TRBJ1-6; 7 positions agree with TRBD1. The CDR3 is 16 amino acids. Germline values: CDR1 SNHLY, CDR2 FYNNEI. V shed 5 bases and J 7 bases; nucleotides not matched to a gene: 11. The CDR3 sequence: CASSPNRGTVNSPLHF. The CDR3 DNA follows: TGTGCCAGCAGTCCTAATCGTGGGACAGTGAATTCACCCCTCCACTTT.